A selection of T cell receptor beta chains follows, all from one sample in a study of CD8 T cells in ankylosing spondylitis. TCRdb analysed the 5' RACE reads with MiXCR anew, one entry per CDR3 protein. The sample has fewer than 400,000 distinct CDR3 sequences, about a fifth seen once. The sequenced sample was blood, either unsorted or a sorted T cell fraction (not recorded which). The receptors here all came from a male donor with ankylosing spondylitis. Both conserved end residues are part of each CDR3. The order of the fields is clone size, D gene, V gene, J gene, CDR3 protein, CDR3 DNA. D genes are given only for firm matches. Size tells how often a clone was seen (once, few, many) or the class of an expanded clone, and some rows leave it out.

abundance: few
d_gene: .
v_gene: TRBV4-1
j_gene: TRBJ1-2
CDR3aa: CASSQPTGPLRGYTF
CDR3nt: TGCGCCAGCAGCCAACCGACAGGACCTTTGCGAGGCTACACCTTC

abundance: .
d_gene: .
v_gene: TRBV12-3/TRBV12-4
j_gene: TRBJ1-1
CDR3aa: CASSLSGFNTEAFF
CDR3nt: TGTGCCAGCAGTTTATCGGGATTCAACACTGAAGCTTTCTTT

abundance: many
d_gene: TRBD1
v_gene: TRBV29-1
j_gene: TRBJ2-1
CDR3aa: CSVNRDSYNEQFF
CDR3nt: TGCAGCGTTAACCGGGACAGCTACAATGAGCAGTTCTTC

abundance: .
d_gene: TRBD2
v_gene: TRBV7-3
j_gene: TRBJ2-1
CDR3aa: CASSLTAGDFNEQFF
CDR3nt: TGTGCCAGCAGCTTAACGGCGGGAGATTTCAATGAGCAGTTCTTC

abundance: few
d_gene: .
v_gene: TRBV7-9
j_gene: TRBJ1-2
CDR3aa: CASSLPTPLTYGYTF
CDR3nt: TGTGCCAGCAGCTTACCCACCCCCCTTACCTATGGCTACACCTTC

abundance: .
d_gene: .
v_gene: TRBV12-3/TRBV12-4
j_gene: TRBJ2-1
CDR3aa: CASTGGGGNNEQFF
CDR3nt: TGTGCCAGCACCGGGGGAGGGGGAAATAATGAGCAGTTCTTC

abundance: few
d_gene: TRBD1
v_gene: TRBV12-3/TRBV12-4
j_gene: TRBJ1-4
CDR3aa: CASSSAAPGQGSRGKLFF
CDR3nt: TGTGCCAGCAGTTCCGCAGCCCCGGGACAGGGATCTCGAGGAAAACTGTTTTTT

abundance: few
d_gene: TRBD2
v_gene: TRBV5-6
j_gene: TRBJ2-7
CDR3aa: CASSTSGGYEQYF
CDR3nt: TGTGCCAGTTCAACTAGCGGGGGCTACGAGCAGTACTTC

abundance: few
d_gene: .
v_gene: TRBV7-2
j_gene: TRBJ2-7
CDR3aa: CASSLAGRQGPYEQYF
CDR3nt: TGTGCCAGCAGCTTAGCAGGCAGGCAAGGCCCCTACGAGCAGTACTTC

abundance: .
d_gene: .
v_gene: TRBV4-3
j_gene: TRBJ1-1
CDR3aa: CASSQEYSDTEAFF
CDR3nt: TGCGCCAGCAGCCAAGAGTACAGTGACACTGAAGCTTTCTTT

abundance: many
d_gene: .
v_gene: TRBV5-1
j_gene: TRBJ2-6
CDR3aa: CASSLSVGGSGANVLTF
CDR3nt: TGCGCCAGCAGCTTGTCGGTCGGGGGCTCTGGGGCCAACGTCCTGACTTTC

abundance: .
d_gene: .
v_gene: TRBV4-2
j_gene: TRBJ1-5
CDR3aa: CASSQTGIGNQPQHF
CDR3nt: TGTGCCAGCAGCCAAACAGGGATAGGCAATCAGCCCCAGCATTTT

abundance: few
d_gene: TRBD2
v_gene: TRBV28
j_gene: TRBJ2-3
CDR3aa: CASSRPRGSGRDTQYF
CDR3nt: TGTGCCAGCAGTAGGCCAAGGGGTAGCGGGAGAGATACGCAGTATTTT

abundance: .
d_gene: .
v_gene: TRBV27
j_gene: TRBJ1-2
CDR3aa: CASPQGYYGYTF
CDR3nt: TGTGCCAGTCCTCAGGGGTACTATGGCTACACCTTC

abundance: .
d_gene: .
v_gene: TRBV15
j_gene: TRBJ1-4
CDR3aa: CATSRGGGLATNEKLFF
CDR3nt: TGTGCCACCAGCAGAGGGGGGGGCCTTGCAACTAATGAAAAACTGTTTTTT

abundance: .
d_gene: TRBD1
v_gene: TRBV28
j_gene: TRBJ1-5
CDR3aa: CASRRDRGGNQPQHF
CDR3nt: TGTGCCAGCAGAAGAGACAGGGGGGGAAATCAGCCCCAGCATTTT

abundance: once
d_gene: .
v_gene: TRBV6-1
j_gene: TRBJ2-1
CDR3aa: CASRRDLSYNEQFF
CDR3nt: TGTGCCAGCAGGAGGGACCTCTCCTACAATGAGCAGTTCTTC

abundance: few
d_gene: .
v_gene: TRBV18
j_gene: TRBJ2-7
CDR3aa: CASSPGQTSSYEQYF
CDR3nt: TGTGCCAGCTCACCAGGGCAAACCAGCTCCTACGAGCAGTACTTC

abundance: .
d_gene: .
v_gene: TRBV12-3/TRBV12-4
j_gene: TRBJ1-5
CDR3aa: CASSLAAQKPQHF
CDR3nt: TGTGCCAGCAGTTTAGCGGCGCAGAAGCCCCAGCATTTT

abundance: .
d_gene: TRBD2
v_gene: TRBV2
j_gene: TRBJ2-3
CDR3aa: CASSEMFSGSWYTQYF
CDR3nt: TGTGCCAGCAGTGAAATGTTTAGCGGGAGTTGGTATACGCAGTATTTT

abundance: .
d_gene: .
v_gene: TRBV18
j_gene: TRBJ2-7
CDR3aa: CASSPDRQATIYEQYF
CDR3nt: TGTGCCAGCTCACCTGACCGACAGGCTACTATCTACGAGCAGTACTTC

abundance: few
d_gene: .
v_gene: TRBV10-3
j_gene: TRBJ2-1
CDR3aa: CAISDSGAPRFNEQFF
CDR3nt: TGTGCCATCAGTGATAGCGGAGCTCCCCGCTTCAATGAGCAGTTCTTC

abundance: .
d_gene: .
v_gene: TRBV6-2/TRBV6-3
j_gene: TRBJ2-7
CDR3aa: CASSYHREAYEQYF
CDR3nt: TGTGCCAGCAGTTATCACAGGGAAGCCTACGAGCAGTACTTC

abundance: few
d_gene: .
v_gene: TRBV29-1
j_gene: TRBJ2-7
CDR3aa: CSAGLPYEQYF
CDR3nt: TGCAGCGCAGGACTGCCCTACGAGCAGTACTTC

abundance: few
d_gene: TRBD2
v_gene: TRBV7-2
j_gene: TRBJ2-1
CDR3aa: CASSLAGLAEQFF
CDR3nt: TGTGCCAGCAGCTTAGCTGGACTAGCCGAGCAGTTCTTC

abundance: .
d_gene: .
v_gene: TRBV4-1
j_gene: TRBJ2-1
CDR3aa: CASSAHGSWNEQFF
CDR3nt: TGCGCCAGCAGCGCTCACGGGAGTTGGAATGAGCAGTTCTTC

abundance: .
d_gene: TRBD1
v_gene: TRBV19
j_gene: TRBJ2-1
CDR3aa: CASSMGTGRSIF
CDR3nt: TGTGCCAGTAGTATGGGGACAGGGCGTTCGATCTTC

abundance: .
d_gene: .
v_gene: TRBV11-1
j_gene: TRBJ1-1
CDR3aa: CASSLGRDENTEAFF
CDR3nt: TGTGCCAGCAGCTTAGGGAGGGACGAGAACACTGAAGCTTTCTTT

abundance: .
d_gene: .
v_gene: TRBV28
j_gene: TRBJ1-6
CDR3aa: CASSSRQYNSPLHF
CDR3nt: TGTGCCAGCAGTTCCAGACAGTATAATTCACCCCTCCACTTT

abundance: few
d_gene: .
v_gene: TRBV15
j_gene: TRBJ1-5
CDR3aa: CATQAGYSNQPQHF
CDR3nt: TGTGCCACCCAGGCAGGGTATAGCAATCAGCCCCAGCATTTT

abundance: .
d_gene: .
v_gene: TRBV5-5
j_gene: TRBJ2-1
CDR3aa: CASSLGTPTNEQFF
CDR3nt: TGTGCCAGCAGCTTAGGAACGCCGACCAATGAGCAGTTCTTC

abundance: .
d_gene: .
v_gene: TRBV7-3
j_gene: TRBJ2-2
CDR3aa: CASSLIVNTGELFF
CDR3nt: TGTGCCAGCAGCTTAATAGTAAACACCGGGGAGCTGTTTTTT

abundance: .
d_gene: .
v_gene: TRBV10-3
j_gene: TRBJ1-2
CDR3aa: CAISDTGYGYTF
CDR3nt: TGTGCCATCAGTGATACTGGCTATGGCTACACCTTC

abundance: .
d_gene: .
v_gene: TRBV19
j_gene: TRBJ1-5
CDR3aa: CASGGGRQPQHF
CDR3nt: TGTGCCAGTGGAGGGGGTCGTCAGCCCCAGCATTTT

abundance: .
d_gene: .
v_gene: TRBV27
j_gene: TRBJ2-6
CDR3aa: CASSLYPATGANVLTF
CDR3nt: TGTGCCAGCAGTTTATACCCAGCAACAGGGGCCAACGTCCTGACTTTC

abundance: few
d_gene: .
v_gene: TRBV10-3
j_gene: TRBJ2-1
CDR3aa: CAISESPRRGYNEQFF
CDR3nt: TGTGCCATCAGTGAGTCTCCCAGGAGGGGGTACAATGAGCAGTTCTTC

abundance: few
d_gene: .
v_gene: TRBV6-2/TRBV6-3
j_gene: TRBJ2-7
CDR3aa: CASSPLRGARSYEQYF
CDR3nt: TGTGCCAGCAGCCCGCTCCGAGGGGCAAGATCCTACGAGCAGTACTTC

abundance: .
d_gene: .
v_gene: TRBV27
j_gene: TRBJ1-1
CDR3aa: CASRQTPQNTEAFF
CDR3nt: TGTGCCAGCCGTCAGACACCCCAGAACACTGAAGCTTTCTTT

abundance: .
d_gene: .
v_gene: TRBV29-1
j_gene: TRBJ1-1
CDR3aa: CSVASHTEAFF
CDR3nt: TGCAGCGTTGCGAGTCACACTGAAGCTTTCTTT

abundance: .
d_gene: TRBD1
v_gene: TRBV18
j_gene: TRBJ2-7
CDR3aa: CASSPLGTDTYEQYF
CDR3nt: TGTGCCAGCTCACCCCTCGGGACAGATACCTACGAGCAGTACTTC

abundance: .
d_gene: TRBD2
v_gene: TRBV12-3/TRBV12-4
j_gene: TRBJ2-1
CDR3aa: CASSRSGRALTNEQFF
CDR3nt: TGTGCCAGCAGCCGTAGCGGGAGGGCCTTAACGAATGAGCAGTTCTTC

abundance: .
d_gene: TRBD2
v_gene: TRBV6-2/TRBV6-3
j_gene: TRBJ2-7
CDR3aa: CASNHAGAPYEQYF
CDR3nt: TGTGCCAGCAACCATGCGGGAGCCCCCTACGAGCAGTACTTC

abundance: many
d_gene: TRBD1
v_gene: TRBV9
j_gene: TRBJ2-1
CDR3aa: CASSAPPTGSNEQFF
CDR3nt: TGTGCCAGCAGCGCGCCCCCGACAGGGTCCAATGAGCAGTTCTTC

abundance: .
d_gene: .
v_gene: TRBV29-1
j_gene: TRBJ1-2
CDR3aa: CSVEDKTPYGYTF
CDR3nt: TGCAGCGTTGAAGACAAGACCCCCTATGGCTACACCTTC

abundance: .
d_gene: .
v_gene: TRBV5-1
j_gene: TRBJ2-1
CDR3aa: CASSLVRADNEQFF
CDR3nt: TGCGCCAGCAGCTTGGTTCGGGCGGACAATGAGCAGTTCTTC

abundance: .
d_gene: .
v_gene: TRBV14
j_gene: TRBJ2-3
CDR3aa: CATTQLSTDTQYF
CDR3nt: TGTGCCACCACCCAGTTGAGCACAGATACGCAGTATTTT

abundance: .
d_gene: .
v_gene: TRBV28
j_gene: TRBJ2-1
CDR3aa: CASSFQDLFWRANKYNEQFF
CDR3nt: TGTGCCAGCAGTTTCCAAGACCTTTTTTGGAGAGCGAACAAATACAATGAGCAGTTCTTC

abundance: .
d_gene: .
v_gene: TRBV28
j_gene: TRBJ2-7
CDR3aa: CASRQLGSSYEQYF
CDR3nt: TGTGCCAGCAGACAGCTCGGGAGCTCCTACGAGCAGTACTTC

abundance: .
d_gene: .
v_gene: TRBV7-9
j_gene: TRBJ1-2
CDR3aa: CASSLIRVYGYTF
CDR3nt: TGTGCCAGCAGCTTAATCAGGGTTTATGGCTACACCTTC

abundance: .
d_gene: .
v_gene: TRBV30
j_gene: TRBJ2-7
CDR3aa: CAWSVGISGVPYEQYF
CDR3nt: TGTGCCTGGAGTGTCGGTATATCGGGGGTCCCCTACGAGCAGTACTTC

abundance: .
d_gene: .
v_gene: TRBV5-1
j_gene: TRBJ1-5
CDR3aa: CASSLSPSNQPQHF
CDR3nt: TGCGCCAGCAGCTTGTCACCGAGCAATCAGCCCCAGCATTTT

abundance: .
d_gene: .
v_gene: TRBV5-1
j_gene: TRBJ2-4
CDR3aa: CASSSAGAGKNIQYF
CDR3nt: TGCGCCAGCAGCTCGGCCGGTGCGGGGAAAAACATTCAGTACTTC

abundance: .
d_gene: TRBD1
v_gene: TRBV20-1
j_gene: TRBJ2-5
CDR3aa: CSARDRTGGETQYF
CDR3nt: TGCAGTGCTAGAGATCGGACAGGGGGAGAGACCCAGTACTTC

abundance: .
d_gene: .
v_gene: TRBV6-5
j_gene: TRBJ2-5
CDR3aa: CASSYGPGKQETQYF
CDR3nt: TGTGCCAGCAGTTACGGGCCAGGGAAACAAGAGACCCAGTACTTC